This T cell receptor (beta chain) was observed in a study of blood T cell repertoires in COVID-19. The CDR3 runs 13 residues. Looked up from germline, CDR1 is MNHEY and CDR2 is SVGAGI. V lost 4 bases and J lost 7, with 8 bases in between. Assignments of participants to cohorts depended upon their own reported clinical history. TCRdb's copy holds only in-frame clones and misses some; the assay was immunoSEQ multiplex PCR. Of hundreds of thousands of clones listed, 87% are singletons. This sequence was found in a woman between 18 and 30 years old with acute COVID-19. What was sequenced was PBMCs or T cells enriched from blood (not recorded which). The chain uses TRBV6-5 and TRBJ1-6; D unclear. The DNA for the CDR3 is TGTGCCAGCAGTTCCCCAGGCAATTCACCCCTCCACTTT. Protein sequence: CASSSPGNSPLHF.